This note documents a single T cell receptor beta chain sequence. The antigen remains undetermined. Both iRepertoire HTBI primers and Arm-PCR of CDR3 regions were used to build the TCR beta libraries. MiXCR, applied by TCRdb to the multiplex PCR reads, yields one record per CDR3 protein. The sample has 500,000 to 700,000 distinct CDR3 sequences; about 32% are singletons. This entry comes from a study of regulatory T cells in long-lasting Graves disease. Whole-study findings and limits: Less diverse TCR repertoires were seen in persistent Graves' patients than in newly diagnosed ones.

Time point given: persistent/refractory GD, antithyroid drugs over 5 years with positive TRAb. Preparation of the TCR library used RNA extracted from PBMCs. About 8.8 milliliters of peripheral blood went into EDTA tubes. This CDR3 comprises 16 residues. With 3 bases removed from V and 4 bases from J, the gap between germline ends came to 14 bases. Germline CDR1 SGDLS, CDR2 YYNGEE. V and J are TRBV9 and TRBJ1-6; no reliable D call. The clonotype originates from a female donor with Graves disease. The source was peripheral blood mononuclear cells (PBMCs), collected when the disease was refractory, from a patient treated with antithyroid drugs. Here the CDR3 DNA reads TGTGCCAGCAGCGAGAGGAGTCAAGGTTATAATTCACCCCTCCACTTT. This codes for CASSERSQGYNSPLHF.